This T cell receptor (beta chain) was sequenced in a study of control samples from healthy donors and cancer patients. TCRdb's table, derived via immunoSEQ multiplex PCR, lists solely in-frame clones and lacks some. The table shows 350,000 to 450,000 clones, with 80% to 95% occurring only once. The V gene's germline CDR1 is MNHEY and CDR2 SVGAGI. Trimming shortened V by 7 bases and J by 6 bases, and 18 bases separated the two germline ends. The length of the CDR3 is 14 residues. This TCR derives from a man in his forties with head and neck cancer. This chain joins TRBV6-5 and TRBJ1-2; possible D gene TRBD1, 5 bases. The sequenced sample was PBMCs. The CDR3 DNA reads as TGTGCCAGCAAGGGTTCCGGGACCGTGGATGGCTACACCTTC. Protein product: CASKGSGTVDGYTF.